This T cell receptor beta chain was retrieved from a study of blood T cell repertoires in COVID-19. Across the study: From the United States, Italy and Spain came samples of acute and convalescent COVID-19. Nucleic acid was either cDNA or gDNA, and it came from T cells, B-cell-depleted T cells, or PBMCs.

The CDR3 spans 15 residues. V was pared by 3 bases and J by 5 bases, with 7 bases of the junction left unmatched. Germline CDR1 is KGHSH and CDR2 is LQKENI. Original processing notes: Amplified reference gene primers provided the basis for estimating nucleated cell counts. Profiled with immunoSEQ multiplex PCR; TCRdb holds only in-frame clones, not every one. That table furnishes V, J and clone size, whereas the DNA furnished D and trimming. This repertoire shows about 440,000 clones, more than 85% found once; its top ten account for over 4%. This chain uses TRBV18 with TRBJ1-1, with 9 positions matching TRBD1. The clonotype originates from a young woman with acute or convalescent COVID-19. The sample comprised peripheral blood. CDR3 sequence (DNA): TGTGCCAGCTCACCTGTTACAGGGGGCTCGACTGAAGCTTTCTTT. Amino acid sequence: CASSPVTGGSTEAFF.